Listed below are T cell receptor beta chains from one sample, sequenced in a study of blood T cells in healthy people across ages. TCRdb itself ran the 5' RACE reads through MiXCR, one entry per CDR3 protein. The data hold 1.5 million to 2 million distinct CDR3 sequences, with 40% to 55% observed a single time. The sequencing sample was made of blood. The source is a woman between 40 and 55 years old in good health. Both conserved end residues are part of each CDR3. D genes are given only for firm matches. Not every row has a clone size; where given, it reads once, few, many or a size class.

CDR3 protein	CDR3 DNA	clone size	D gene	V gene	J gene
CASSSTAGESYEQYF	TGTGCCAGCAGTTCCACGGCGGGGGAATCCTACGAGCAGTACTTC	-	TRBD2	TRBV6-5	TRBJ2-7
CATKFLGGGFMNTEAFF	TGTGCCACCAAATTTCTCGGGGGGGGTTTCATGAACACTGAAGCTTTCTTT	-	-	TRBV12-3/TRBV12-4	TRBJ1-1
CASSLPGVKVDEQFF	TGTGCCAGCAGTTTACCTGGGGTCAAGGTCGATGAGCAGTTCTTC	few	-	TRBV28	TRBJ2-1
CSARSPGEVGPWSTDTQYF	TGCAGTGCTAGATCCCCCGGTGAGGTAGGCCCGTGGAGCACAGATACGCAGTATTTT	few	-	TRBV20-1	TRBJ2-3
CSARGVDEAFF	TGCAGTGCTAGAGGGGTTGATGAAGCTTTCTTT	-	-	TRBV20-1	TRBJ1-1
CASSFPQGLETQYF	TGTGCCAGCAGTTTCCCGCAGGGTCTGGAGACCCAGTACTTC	-	-	TRBV28	TRBJ2-5
CSAAPGLAGQTPFF	TGCAGTGCGGCCCCGGGACTAGCGGGGCAGACCCCGTTCTTC	many	TRBD2	TRBV20-1	TRBJ2-1
CASSLEGASEETQYF	TGCGCCAGCAGCTTGGAGGGCGCAAGCGAAGAGACCCAGTACTTC	-	-	TRBV5-1	TRBJ2-5
CSARTVHEQYF	TGCAGTGCAAGGACAGTTCACGAGCAGTACTTC	-	-	TRBV20-1	TRBJ2-7
CASSRGGHETQYF	TGTGCCAGCAGTAGGGGGGGCCACGAGACCCAGTACTTC	-	-	TRBV28	TRBJ2-5
CASSSTARPYGYTF	TGTGCCAGCAGTTCGACAGCCCGACCTTATGGCTACACCTTC	few	-	TRBV25-1	TRBJ1-2
CASKLIQGHEKLFF	TGTGCCAGCAAACTGATACAGGGACATGAAAAACTGTTTTTT	-	-	TRBV27	TRBJ1-4
CASSHDRGFETQYF	TGTGCCAGCAGCCACGACAGGGGCTTCGAGACCCAGTACTTC	-	TRBD1	TRBV7-2	TRBJ2-5
CASSPTMEQFF	TGTGCCAGTAGCCCTACAATGGAGCAGTTCTTC	few	-	TRBV6-2/TRBV6-3	TRBJ2-1
CASSWGLAGGRTDTQYF	TGTGCCAGCAGCTGGGGACTAGCGGGGGGTAGAACAGATACGCAGTATTTT	-	TRBD2	TRBV7-2	TRBJ2-3
CASSVVLVGNEQFF	TGTGCCAGCAGCGTAGTACTAGTTGGCAATGAGCAGTTCTTC	-	-	TRBV9	TRBJ2-1
CASVGRLVNEKLFF	TGTGCCAGCGTCGGACGGCTGGTCAATGAAAAACTGTTTTTT	-	-	TRBV6-1	TRBJ1-4
CASSLPDRGHYGYTF	TGTGCCAGCAGCTTACCGGACAGGGGGCACTATGGCTACACCTTC	few	TRBD1	TRBV7-2	TRBJ1-2
CAGSFNPGRADTQYF	TGTGCCGGCAGCTTTAATCCGGGACGGGCAGATACGCAGTATTTT	-	-	TRBV11-2	TRBJ2-3
CASSLATGVMGTQYF	TGTGCCAGCAGCTTAGCAACCGGGGTCATGGGTACGCAGTATTTT	-	-	TRBV11-1	TRBJ2-3
CASRGGPLYNEQFF	TGTGCCAGCAGAGGCGGCCCCCTTTACAATGAGCAGTTCTTC	-	-	TRBV27	TRBJ2-1
CASGDLKGQPEQFF	TGTGCCAGCGGGGACCTCAAAGGACAGCCTGAGCAGTTCTTC	few	-	TRBV28	TRBJ2-1
CASQQAGRSQLEQYF	TGTGCCAGCCAGCAGGCAGGACGGTCCCAGCTTGAGCAGTACTTC	-	-	TRBV5-4	TRBJ2-7
CASSLVGTGRWETQYF	TGTGCCAGCAGCTTAGTAGGGACAGGGAGGTGGGAGACCCAGTACTTC	-	TRBD1	TRBV7-2	TRBJ2-5
CSARLTGGSYERYF	TGCAGTGCTAGATTGACAGGAGGCTCCTACGAGCGGTACTTC	-	-	TRBV20-1	TRBJ2-7
CAISRQGPVGNEQFF	TGTGCCATCAGTCGTCAGGGGCCGGTGGGCAATGAGCAGTTCTTC	few	-	TRBV10-3	TRBJ2-1
CASSYGQRSSSQYF	TGTGCCAGCAGTTACGGCCAGAGATCCAGTTCCCAGTACTTC	-	-	TRBV6-2/TRBV6-3	TRBJ2-7
CASSSGDRLYQETQYF	TGTGCTAGCAGCTCCGGGGACAGACTATACCAAGAGACCCAGTACTTC	-	TRBD1	TRBV7-7	TRBJ2-5
CASSLWTLYEQYF	TGTGCCAGCAGTTTATGGACCCTCTACGAGCAGTACTTC	-	-	TRBV12-3/TRBV12-4	TRBJ2-7
CASSQAGTKQYF	TGTGCCAGCAGTCAAGCCGGGACCAAGCAGTACTTC	-	-	TRBV28	TRBJ2-4
CASSRIAGPYNEQFF	TGTGCCAGCAGTCGAATAGCGGGGCCATACAATGAGCAGTTCTTC	once	TRBD2	TRBV28	TRBJ2-1